This T cell receptor (beta chain) was sequenced in a study of T cells in Graves' hyperthyroidism and ophthalmopathy. Findings and limits, study-wide: Classification by a 13 V-J model distinguished ophthalmopathy from stable hyperthyroidism.

There were TCR beta CDR3 regions amplified from RNA transcripts. In the first-round RT-PCR of the TCR CDR3, the HTBI primer set was used. TCRdb re-analysed the multiplex PCR reads in MiXCR, keeping a single row per CDR3 protein. The sample lists hundreds of thousands of distinct CDR3 sequences, 14% to 15% occurring once. Subjects with ophthalmopathy showed a Clinical Activity Score no lower than 3, a NOSPECS grade no lower than 4, and a duration shorter than 3 months. Patients having uncontrolled infection, another autoimmune disease, pregnancy or lactation were not included. Diagnoses used clinical symptoms, serum thyroxine and TRAb, thyroid ultrasound and orbital computed tomography. This clonotype appeared many times. Its antigen remains unidentified. CDR1 is MNHNS and CDR2 is SASEGT in the germline V gene. The CDR3 extends over 15 amino acids. J lost 8 bases, V lost 3 bases, and 9 bases had no gene match.

This TCR came from a woman in her thirties or forties with Graves' ophthalmopathy. Sequencing used blood. The rearrangement joins TRBV6-1 to TRBJ1-2, with 10 positions matching TRBD1. In nucleotides, the CDR3 is TGTGCCAGCAGTGATACCGGGACAGGGGTATTAGGCTACACCTTC. This sequence encodes CASSDTGTGVLGYTF.